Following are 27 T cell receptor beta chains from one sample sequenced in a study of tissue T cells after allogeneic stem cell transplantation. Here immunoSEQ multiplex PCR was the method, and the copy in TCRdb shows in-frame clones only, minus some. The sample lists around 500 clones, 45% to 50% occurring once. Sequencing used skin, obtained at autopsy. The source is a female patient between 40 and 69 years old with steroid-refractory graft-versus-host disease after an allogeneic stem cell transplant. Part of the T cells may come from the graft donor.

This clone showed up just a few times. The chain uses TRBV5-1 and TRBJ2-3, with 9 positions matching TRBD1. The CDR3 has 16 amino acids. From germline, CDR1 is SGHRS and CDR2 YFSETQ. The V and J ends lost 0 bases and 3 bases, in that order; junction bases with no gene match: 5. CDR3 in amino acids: CASSLGQGQGTDTQYF. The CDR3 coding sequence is TGCGCCAGCAGCTTGGGCCAGGGACAGGGAACAGATACGCAGTATTTT. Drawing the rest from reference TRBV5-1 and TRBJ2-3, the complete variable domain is KAGVTQTPRYLIKTRGQQVTLSCSPISGHRSVSWYQQTPGQGLQFLFEYFSETQRNKGNFPGRFSGRQFSNSRSEMNVSTLELGDSALYLCASSLGQGQGTDTQYFGPGTRLTVL.

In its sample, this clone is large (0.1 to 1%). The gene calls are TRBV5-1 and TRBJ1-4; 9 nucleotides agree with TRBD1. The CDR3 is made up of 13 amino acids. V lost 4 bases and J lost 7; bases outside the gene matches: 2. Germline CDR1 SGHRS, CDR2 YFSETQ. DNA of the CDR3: TGCGCCAGCAGCAAGGGACAGGGTGAAAAACTGTTTTTT. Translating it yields CASSKGQGEKLFF.

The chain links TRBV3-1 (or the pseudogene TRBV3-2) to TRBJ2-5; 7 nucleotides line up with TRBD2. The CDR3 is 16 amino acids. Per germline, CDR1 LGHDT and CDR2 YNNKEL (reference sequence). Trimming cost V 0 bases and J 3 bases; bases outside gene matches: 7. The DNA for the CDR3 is TGTGCCAGCAGCCAAGATATGTGGGGGGGGAAAGAGACCCAGTACTTC. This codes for CASSQDMWGGKETQYF.

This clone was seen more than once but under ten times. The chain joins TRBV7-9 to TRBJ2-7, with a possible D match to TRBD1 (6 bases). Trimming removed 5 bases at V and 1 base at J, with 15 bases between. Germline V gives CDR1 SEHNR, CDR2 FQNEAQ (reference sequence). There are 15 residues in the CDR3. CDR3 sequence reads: CASSPPGHSSYEQYF. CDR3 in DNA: TGTGCCAGCAGCCCTCCGGGACACTCTTCCTACGAGCAGTACTTC.

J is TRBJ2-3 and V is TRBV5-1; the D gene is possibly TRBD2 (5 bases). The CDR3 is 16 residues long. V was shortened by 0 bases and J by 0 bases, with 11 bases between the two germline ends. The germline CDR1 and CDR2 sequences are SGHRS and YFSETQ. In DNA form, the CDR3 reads TGCGCCAGCAGCTTGGAAGAGGGATTAAGCACAGATACGCAGTATTTT. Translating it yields CASSLEEGLSTDTQYF.

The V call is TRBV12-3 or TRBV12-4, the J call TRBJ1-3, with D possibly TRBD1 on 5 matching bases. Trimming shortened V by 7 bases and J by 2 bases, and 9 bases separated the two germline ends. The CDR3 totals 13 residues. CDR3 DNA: TGTGCCAGCACCGGAGGGGCTGGAAACACCATATATTTT. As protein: CASTGGAGNTIYF.

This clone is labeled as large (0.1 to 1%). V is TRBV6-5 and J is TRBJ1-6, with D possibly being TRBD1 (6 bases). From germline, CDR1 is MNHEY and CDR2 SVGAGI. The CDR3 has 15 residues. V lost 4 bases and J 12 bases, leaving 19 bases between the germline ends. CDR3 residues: CASSSTGTLQGPLHF. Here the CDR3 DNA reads TGTGCCAGCAGTTCCACAGGGACGCTCCAGGGACCCCTCCACTTT.

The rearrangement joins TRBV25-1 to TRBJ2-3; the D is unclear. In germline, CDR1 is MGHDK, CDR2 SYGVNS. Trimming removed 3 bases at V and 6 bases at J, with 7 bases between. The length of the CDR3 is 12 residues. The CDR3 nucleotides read TGTGCCAGCAGTGACCTCAAGGATACGCAGTATTTT. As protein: CASSDLKDTQYF.

CDR3 nucleotide sequence: TGTGCCAGCAGCTCGGACAGATACACCGGGGAGCTGTTTTTT. Its translation: CASSSDRYTGELFF. The V and J genes are TRBV11-2 and TRBJ2-2, with a tentative D call TRBD1 (6 bases). V lost 4 bases, J lost 3 bases, and 9 bases lay in between. This CDR3 has 14 residues. The germline V gene has CDR1 SGHAT and CDR2 FQNNGV.

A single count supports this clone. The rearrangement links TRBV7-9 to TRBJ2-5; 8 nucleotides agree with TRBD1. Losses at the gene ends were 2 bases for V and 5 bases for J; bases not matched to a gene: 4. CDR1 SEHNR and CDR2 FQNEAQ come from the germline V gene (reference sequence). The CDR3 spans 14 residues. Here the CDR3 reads CASSLSRGHETQYF. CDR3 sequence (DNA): TGTGCCAGCAGCTTAAGCAGGGGGCATGAGACCCAGTACTTC.

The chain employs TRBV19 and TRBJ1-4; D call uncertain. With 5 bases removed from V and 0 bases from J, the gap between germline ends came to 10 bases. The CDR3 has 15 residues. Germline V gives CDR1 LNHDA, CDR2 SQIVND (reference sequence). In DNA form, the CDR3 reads TGTGCCAGTAGTCGGCTTTCTTCAACTAATGAAAAACTGTTTTTT. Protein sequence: CASSRLSSTNEKLFF. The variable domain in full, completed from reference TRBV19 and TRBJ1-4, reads DGGITQSPKYLFRKEGQNVTLSCEQNLNHDAMYWYRQDPGQGLRLIYYSQIVNDFQKGDIAEGYSVSREKKESFPLTVTSAQKNPTAFYLCASSRLSSTNEKLFFGSGTQLSVL.

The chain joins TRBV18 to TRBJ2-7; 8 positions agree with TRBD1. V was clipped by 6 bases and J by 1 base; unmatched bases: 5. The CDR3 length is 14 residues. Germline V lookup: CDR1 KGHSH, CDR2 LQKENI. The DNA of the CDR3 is TGTGCCAGCTCTCCCGGGACAGGATCCTACGAGCAGTACTTC. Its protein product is CASSPGTGSYEQYF.

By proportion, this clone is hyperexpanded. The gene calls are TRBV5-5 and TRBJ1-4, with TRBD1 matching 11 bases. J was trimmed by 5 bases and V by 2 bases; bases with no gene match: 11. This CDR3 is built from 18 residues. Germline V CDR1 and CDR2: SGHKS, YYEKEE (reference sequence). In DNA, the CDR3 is TGTGCCAGCAGCTTAACCGGGACAGGGGGAATTGCAAATGAAAAACTGTTTTTT. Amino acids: CASSLTGTGGIANEKLFF.

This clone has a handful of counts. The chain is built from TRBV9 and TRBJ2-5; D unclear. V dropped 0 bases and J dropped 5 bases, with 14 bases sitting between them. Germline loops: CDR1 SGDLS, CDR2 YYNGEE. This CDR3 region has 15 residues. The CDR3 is CASSVGSKSTETQYF. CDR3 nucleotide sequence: TGTGCCAGCAGCGTAGGGTCCAAGTCTACGGAGACCCAGTACTTC.

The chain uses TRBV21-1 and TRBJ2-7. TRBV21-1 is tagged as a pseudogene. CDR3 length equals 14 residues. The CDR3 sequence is CASSARDRTYEQYF. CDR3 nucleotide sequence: TGTGCCAGCAGCGCCCGGGACCGTACCTACGAGCAGTACTTC.

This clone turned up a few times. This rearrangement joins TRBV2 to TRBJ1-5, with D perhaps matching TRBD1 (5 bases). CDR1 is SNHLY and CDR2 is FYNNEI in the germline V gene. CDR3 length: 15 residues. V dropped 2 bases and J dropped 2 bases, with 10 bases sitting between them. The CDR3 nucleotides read TGTGCCAGCAGTGAAAGGGGCGGGGGCAATCAGCCCCAGCATTTT. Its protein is CASSERGGGNQPQHF.

The CDR3 sequence is CASSPGQDNTGELFF. The CDR3, as DNA: TGTGCCAGCAGCCCGGGACAGGATAACACCGGGGAGCTGTTTTTT. J is TRBJ2-2 and V is TRBV5-6; 8 bases align to TRBD1. The length of the CDR3 is 15 residues. The V gene end was trimmed by 4 bases and the J gene end by 2 bases; junction bases not matched to a gene: 4. CDR1 is SGHDT, CDR2 YYEEEE, per germline.

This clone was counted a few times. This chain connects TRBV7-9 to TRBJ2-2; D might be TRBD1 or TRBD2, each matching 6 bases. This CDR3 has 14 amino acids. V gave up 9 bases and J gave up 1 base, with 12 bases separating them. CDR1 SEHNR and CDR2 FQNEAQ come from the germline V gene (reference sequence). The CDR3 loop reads CARAGHKNTGELFF. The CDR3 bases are TGTGCCAGGGCGGGACACAAGAACACCGGGGAGCTGTTTTTT.

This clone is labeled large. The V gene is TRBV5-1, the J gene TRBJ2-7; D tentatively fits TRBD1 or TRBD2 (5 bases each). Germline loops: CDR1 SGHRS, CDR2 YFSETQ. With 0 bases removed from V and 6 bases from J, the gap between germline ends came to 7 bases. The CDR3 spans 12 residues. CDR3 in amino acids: CASSLVGGEQYF. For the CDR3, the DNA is TGCGCCAGCAGCTTGGTTGGGGGCGAGCAGTACTTC.

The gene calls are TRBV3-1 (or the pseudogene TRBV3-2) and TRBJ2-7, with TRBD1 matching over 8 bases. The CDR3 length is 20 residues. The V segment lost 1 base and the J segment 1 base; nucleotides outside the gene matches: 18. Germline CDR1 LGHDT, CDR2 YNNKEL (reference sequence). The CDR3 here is CASSQVSPGQVPGHSYEQYF. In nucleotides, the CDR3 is TGTGCCAGCAGCCAAGTTAGCCCGGGACAGGTCCCAGGCCATTCCTACGAGCAGTACTTC.

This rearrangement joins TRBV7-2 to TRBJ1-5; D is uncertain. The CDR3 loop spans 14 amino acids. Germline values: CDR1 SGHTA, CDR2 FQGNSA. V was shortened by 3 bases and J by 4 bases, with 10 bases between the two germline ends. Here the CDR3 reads CASSFQDGNQPQHF. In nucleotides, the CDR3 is TGTGCCAGCAGCTTCCAGGACGGGAATCAGCCCCAGCATTTT.

This CDR3 reads CASSQDMWGGEETQYF. The CDR3 DNA reads TGTGCCAGCAGCCAAGATATGTGGGGGGGGGAAGAGACCCAGTACTTC. The chain is built from TRBV3-1 (or the pseudogene TRBV3-2) and TRBJ2-5; 7 bases map to TRBD2. Per germline, CDR1 LGHDT and CDR2 YNNKEL (reference sequence). There are 16 residues in the CDR3. Trimming removed 0 bases from V and 3 bases from J; junction bases left unmatched: 7.

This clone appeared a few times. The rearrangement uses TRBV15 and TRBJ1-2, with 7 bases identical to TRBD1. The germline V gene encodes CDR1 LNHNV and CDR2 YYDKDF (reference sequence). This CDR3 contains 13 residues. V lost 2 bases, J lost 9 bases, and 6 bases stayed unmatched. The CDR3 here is CATSRSDRASYTF. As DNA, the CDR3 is TGTGCCACCAGCAGATCCGACAGGGCAAGCTACACCTTC.

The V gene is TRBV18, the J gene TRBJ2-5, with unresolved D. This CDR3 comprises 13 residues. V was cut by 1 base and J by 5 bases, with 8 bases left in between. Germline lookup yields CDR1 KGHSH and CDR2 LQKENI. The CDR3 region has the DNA TGTGCCAGCTCACCACGCCTCGCCGAGACCCAGTACTTC. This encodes CASSPRLAETQYF.

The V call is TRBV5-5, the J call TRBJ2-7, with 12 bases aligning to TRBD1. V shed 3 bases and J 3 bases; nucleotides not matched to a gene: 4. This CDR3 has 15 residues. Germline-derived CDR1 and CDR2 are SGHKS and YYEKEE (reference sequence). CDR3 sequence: CASSSGQGAGYEQYF. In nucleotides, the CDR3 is TGTGCCAGCAGCTCGGGACAGGGGGCGGGCTACGAGCAGTACTTC.

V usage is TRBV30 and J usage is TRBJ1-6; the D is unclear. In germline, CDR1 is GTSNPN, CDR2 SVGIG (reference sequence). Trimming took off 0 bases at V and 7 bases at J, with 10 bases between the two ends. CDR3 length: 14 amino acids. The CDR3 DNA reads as TGTGCCTGGAGTGTAGGACTGACGAATTCACCCCTCCACTTT. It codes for CAWSVGLTNSPLHF.

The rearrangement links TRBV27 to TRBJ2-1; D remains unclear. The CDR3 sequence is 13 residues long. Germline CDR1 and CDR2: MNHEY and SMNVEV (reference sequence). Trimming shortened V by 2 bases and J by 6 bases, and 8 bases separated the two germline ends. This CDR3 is CASSLPPANEQFF. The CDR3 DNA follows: TGTGCCAGCAGTTTACCCCCGGCCAATGAGCAGTTCTTC.